This T cell receptor beta chain was sequenced in a study of blood T cell repertoires in COVID-19. Trimming shortened V by 5 bases and J by 1 base, and 11 bases separated the two germline ends. Germline V gene sequence: CDR1 LNHDA, CDR2 SQIVND (reference sequence). The CDR3 consists of 14 residues. In this sample, this clone turned up once. How the authors handled the data: Estimated nucleated cell counts came from reference gene primer amplification. This table comes from immunoSEQ multiplex PCR, and its TCRdb copy is limited to in-frame clones, with some not included. D and trimming were read from the DNA, whereas the V and J calls and clone size are those reported in that table. The sample yields some 320,000 clones, approximately 90% seen once.

The chain has TRBV19 and TRBJ1-2, with D hard to call. Sequenced: peripheral blood. This TCR was sampled from a woman aged 25 to 39 who had recovered from COVID-19. This CDR3 reads CASSPISGNYGYTF. CDR3 bases: TGTGCCAGTAGTCCTATTTCGGGTAACTATGGCTACACCTTC.